This T cell receptor (beta chain) was captured in a study of T-cell memory formation after mild COVID-19. This clonotype was counted ten times or more. Antigen specificity is unknown. MiXCR, run by TCRdb on the 5' RACE reads, gives a single entry per CDR3 protein. The sample holds a few hundred thousand distinct CDR3 sequences; around 8% are singletons and the top ten take about 20%. Findings and caveats of the study: Nothing confirmed that second-wave clones peaking on day 37 were specific for SARS-CoV-2. Researchers found some responding clones in pre-infection memory, a sign that cross-reactive memory joined. Clones which contracted sat mainly in CM and EM if CD4+, and in EMRA if CD8+. Clones contracting over day 15 to 85 were CD4/CD8 balanced, with later expanders leaning CD4+.

V was clipped by 1 base and J by 4 bases; unmatched bases: 3. CDR1 is SQVTM, CDR2 ANQGSEA, per germline. The CDR3 has 13 residues. The sample was PBMCs or a T cell subset sorted from them (not recorded which). The source of this sequence is a man between 18 and 29 years old who had mild COVID-19 (a few samples of this study predate the infection). Cell type and time point are not known. The J gene is TRBJ1-2, the V gene TRBV29-1; 7 bases agree with TRBD1. The CDR3 DNA follows: TGCAGCGTTGAAGTAGGGACAGCCTATGGCTACACCTTC. It translates to CSVEVGTAYGYTF.